Each of the 29 T cell receptor beta chains below was sequenced from the same sample in a study of tumor and adjacent non-tumor tissue in lung cancer (dated by TCRdb to 2016 to 2019). RNA was extracted from bulk unsorted tissue and checked for quality with a NanoDrop ND-1000 and an Agilent 2100. For the normal lung samples, distant non-tumor tissue was collected more than 3 cm away from the tumor edge. Preparation of the library involved multiplex PCR. These reads were obtained on an Illumina HiSeq 2500. TCRbeta libraries were constructed through three rounds of nested PCR with primers (Table S4) according to protocols modified from ARM-PCR. The public reads were reprocessed in TCRdb via fastp at Q25 and MiXCR, keeping in-frame beta chains. For every CDR3 protein sequence, its rows merge into one entry that carries the most common genes and DNA. The sample table holds about 90,000 distinct CDR3 sequences, of which roughly 77% were seen once. The ten largest clonotypes hold about a fifth of the sample.

Sequencing input: distant non-tumor lung tissue. The receptors were sampled from a woman aged 45-65 years with non-small cell lung cancer.

This clonotype has at least ten counts. V is TRBV6-6 and J is TRBJ2-7, with 9 nucleotides matching TRBD2. The CDR3 is 17 amino acids. The junction had 12 bases not matched to a gene; V was cut back by 2 bases and J by 4 bases. CDR1 is MNHNY, CDR2 SVGAGI, per germline (reference sequence). CDR3 DNA sequence: TGTGCCAGCAGTTACCCGTTCCAAGCGGGAGGTGATTACGAGCAGTACTTC. Its translation is CASSYPFQAGGDYEQYF.

Points on this clonotype: The germline gene is not matched at one end of the junction; a read error may be the cause. V usage is TRBV11-1 and J usage is TRBJ1-1, with unresolved D. The CDR3 has 14 residues. Germline values: CDR1 SGHAT, CDR2 FQDESV (reference sequence). The DNA for the CDR3 is TGCGCCAACAGCCTCGGACGGGGATACTTTGAAGCTTTCTTT. Its translation is CANSLGRGYFEAFF.

The chain uses TRBV5-5 and TRBJ1-5; no reliable D call. The CDR3 has 15 amino acids. The V end lost 6 bases, the J end lost 4 bases, and 17 bases lay between the germline ends. The germline V gene has CDR1 SGHKS and CDR2 YYEKEE (reference sequence). The CDR3 nucleotides are TGTGCCAGCAACGTTAAGCCGGTCTGGAATCAGCCCCAGCATTTT. Its translation: CASNVKPVWNQPQHF.

The J gene is TRBJ2-5, the V gene TRBV11-1, with a possible D match to TRBD2 (6 bases). CDR1 and CDR2 from the germline V gene are SGHAT and FQDESV (reference sequence). Between the trimmed V and J ends, which lost 6 bases and 4 bases, there was a span of 21 bases. This CDR3 contains 16 residues. This CDR3 is CASSFGLTGSRETQYF. The CDR3 DNA is TGTGCCAGCAGTTTCGGACTAACGGGGAGTCGAGAGACCCAGTACTTC.

Worth noting for this clonotype: The final CDR3 position lacks the conserved phenylalanine or tryptophan, pointing to a likely read error. V usage is TRBV29-1 and J usage is TRBJ1-1; unclear D gene. Germline lookup yields CDR1 SQVTM and CDR2 ANQGSEA. The CDR3 sequence is 10 residues long. The CDR3: CSVVSTEAFS. CDR3 nucleotide sequence: TGCAGTGTCGTGAGCACTGAAGCTTTCTCT.

This clonotype was picked up many times. The chain couples TRBV7-9 to TRBJ2-7, with D perhaps matching TRBD1 (6 bases). Trimming stripped 3 bases from V and 2 bases from J, with 14 bases between. The CDR3 spans 15 residues. CDR1 is SEHNR and CDR2 is FQNEAQ in the germline V gene (reference sequence). CDR3 protein: CASSFSTGDTYEQYF. CDR3 bases: TGTGCCAGCAGCTTTTCGACAGGCGATACCTACGAGCAGTACTTC.

To note about this clonotype: One end of the junction varies from germline; a read error may be responsible. The rearrangement joins TRBV24-1 to TRBJ2-1; 9 bases line up with TRBD1. Germline assignment: CDR1 KGHDR and CDR2 SFDVKD. CDR3 length: 15 amino acids. CDR3 region: CATSDMTGGKYEQSF. For the CDR3, the DNA is TGTGCCACCAGTGATATGACAGGGGGTAAGTATGAGCAGTCCTTC.

To note about this clonotype: A read error may produce the germline difference seen at one junction end. V is TRBV11-2 and J is TRBJ2-3, with a possible D match to TRBD1 (6 bases). The CDR3 covers 14 residues. Germline loops: CDR1 SGHAT, CDR2 FQNNGV. The CDR3 bases are TGTAACAGCAGCTTAGGGACAAACACAGGTACGCAGTATTTT. This gives the protein CNSSLGTNTGTQYF.

Within the sample, this clonotype is medium-sized (0.01 to 0.1%). The chain recombines TRBV11-2 with TRBJ2-3; D is unresolved. Looked up from germline, CDR1 is SGHAT and CDR2 is FQNNGV. This CDR3 contains 16 residues. With 1 base removed from V and 3 bases from J, the gap between germline ends came to 14 bases. The CDR3 here is CASSLGVRVETDTQYF. The CDR3 DNA sequence: TGTGCCAGCAGCTTAGGTGTAAGGGTTGAGACAGATACGCAGTATTTT.

As for this clonotype: A junction end diverges from the germline sequence, so it may reflect a read error. The genes are TRBV10-3 and TRBJ2-3; D is possibly TRBD2 (6 bases). CDR3 length: 17 amino acids. In germline, CDR1 is ENHRY, CDR2 SYGVKD. CDR3 nucleotide sequence: TGTGCCATCAGAGCCGGGACTGACGGGGGAAGCACAGATACGCAGTATTTC. Translated: CAIRAGTDGGSTDTQYF.

V and J are TRBV29-1 and TRBJ2-1; 9 bases agree with TRBD2. Looked up from germline, CDR1 is SQVTM and CDR2 is ANQGSEA. Losses at the gene ends were 3 bases for V and 5 bases for J; bases not matched to a gene: 11. The CDR3 length is 16 residues. CDR3 coding DNA: TGCAGCGTTGAGGAGACTAGCGGAGCCTACCACAATGAGCAGTTCTTC. This sequence encodes CSVEETSGAYHNEQFF.

Worth noting for this clonotype: In this CDR3 the conserved last residue, phenylalanine or tryptophan, is missing, so a read error is likely. The chain has TRBV29-1 and TRBJ2-1, with D possibly TRBD2 on 6 matching bases. There are 13 residues in the CDR3. Looked up from germline, CDR1 is SQVTM and CDR2 is ANQGSEA. The V end was cut by 7 bases, the J end by 9 bases, with 19 bases between. The CDR3 sequence: CSAKKRKGGEQFL. Here the CDR3 DNA reads TGCAGCGCCAAGAAACGGAAGGGAGGTGAGCAGTTCTTA.

With respect to this clonotype: The germline gene is not matched at one end of the junction; a read error may be the cause. The chain employs TRBV6-5 and TRBJ1-4; 8 bases align to TRBD1. The germline CDR1 and CDR2 sequences are MNHEY and SVGAGI. The CDR3 covers 17 residues. CDR3 protein: CTSSHLIPGGSNKKLFF. The DNA for the CDR3 is TGTACCAGCAGCCATCTTATTCCAGGGGGCTCTAATAAAAAACTGTTTTTT.

About this clonotype: Because it lacks the conserved phenylalanine or tryptophan at the end, this CDR3 is likely a read error. This chain joins TRBV20-1 and TRBJ1-1, with 9 bases that match TRBD1. The CDR3 extends over 14 amino acids. Germline V gene sequence: CDR1 DFQATT, CDR2 SNEGSKA (reference sequence). CDR3: CIADRGSENTEAFI. The DNA for the CDR3 is TGCATTGCGGACAGGGGCAGTGAGAACACTGAAGCTTTCATT.

There are many counts of this clonotype. The chain couples TRBV10-1 to TRBJ2-2; 8 bases agree with TRBD1. CDR3 size: 18 residues. Germline lookup yields CDR1 WNHNN and CDR2 SYGVQD (reference sequence). The ends lost 4 bases at V and 1 base at J; junction bases unmatched: 11. The CDR3 nucleotides are TGCGCCAGCAGTGCAGCCGGGGCAGGGGGCTTGAACACCGGGGAGCTGTTTTTT. Translated, it gives CASSAAGAGGLNTGELFF.

This clonotype was recorded many times. The rearrangement uses TRBV5-1 and TRBJ2-5; 8 bases map to TRBD2. This CDR3 contains 14 residues. CDR1 SGHRS and CDR2 YFSETQ come from the germline V gene. Unmatched junction bases numbered 1, after V lost 2 bases and J lost 1 base. CDR3 sequence reads: CASSFGTSQETQYF. CDR3 nucleotide sequence: TGCGCCAGCAGCTTTGGGACTAGCCAAGAGACCCAGTACTTC.

Worth noting for this clonotype: The junction departs from the called germline gene at one end, perhaps through a read error. The CDR3 loop reads CASSYSIQGRGHTF. The CDR3 DNA reads as TGTGCCAGCAGTTACTCCATCCAGGGCCGTGGCCACACCTTC. V gene TRBV6-5 combines with J gene TRBJ1-2; TRBD1 is a possible D gene (5 bases). The CDR3 is 14 amino acids. CDR1 is MNHEY, CDR2 SVGAGI, per germline.

Comment on this clonotype: Compared with germline, one end of the junction differs, possibly owing to a read error. This chain uses TRBV28 with TRBJ2-7, with D tentatively TRBD1 (5 bases). Per the germline V gene, CDR1 is MDHEN and CDR2 is SYDVKM. The CDR3 loop spans 11 amino acids. The DNA of the CDR3 is TGTGCCACCAGGACATTACACGAGCAATACTTC. It encodes CATRTLHEQYF.

About this clonotype itself: This is likely a read error, given that the CDR3 carries no conserved phenylalanine or tryptophan at its end. The chain joins TRBV11-3 to TRBJ2-1, with D unresolved. The V gene lost 3 bases and the J gene lost 5 bases, with 14 bases spanning the gap. This CDR3 contains 15 residues. CDR1 SGHNT and CDR2 YENEEA come from the germline V gene. As DNA, the CDR3 is TGTGCCAGCAGCTTTGATAGCAGAGGAGACAATGAGCAGTTCTAC. This sequence encodes CASSFDSRGDNEQFY.

At least ten counts were recorded for this clonotype. V and J are TRBV5-1 and TRBJ1-6, with TRBD1 as a possible D gene (5 bases). Between the trimmed V and J ends, which lost 4 bases and 9 bases, there was a span of 14 bases. This CDR3 has 14 residues. The germline gives CDR1 SGHRS, CDR2 YFSETQ. The CDR3 spells CASSPGTAASPLHF. The CDR3 nucleotides read TGCGCCAGCAGCCCCGGGACGGCCGCTTCACCCCTCCACTTT.

This clonotype was counted a few times. A much bigger clone sits one base away, suggesting this may be a read error. The rearrangement uses TRBV20-1 and TRBJ2-3; D is perhaps TRBD1 (5 bases). CDR1 and CDR2 from the germline V gene are DFQATT and SNEGSKA (reference sequence). The CDR3 runs to 12 residues. The CDR3 nucleotides read TGCGGCCTATCGCAAGGGGCAGATACGCAGTATTTT. It codes for CGLSQGADTQYF.

On this clonotype itself: One end of the junction is discordant with germline, which a read error may explain. The chain combines TRBV5-4 with TRBJ2-3; D is perhaps TRBD2 (6 bases). Germline V gene sequence: CDR1 SGHNT, CDR2 YYREEE (reference sequence). The CDR3 runs 17 residues. Written as DNA, the CDR3 is TGTGCCAGTAGCTTCGGATCTCGGCGGGGTAGCGCAGATACGCAGTATTTT. Protein product: CASSFGSRRGSADTQYF.

The chain combines TRBV11-2 with TRBJ2-3; TRBD2 agrees at 9 bases. This CDR3 has 17 residues. V lost 6 bases and J lost 4; bases outside the gene matches: 14. In germline, CDR1 is SGHAT, CDR2 FQNNGV. CDR3 nucleotides: TGTGCCAGCAGTTGGTTAGCGGGAGCGGGTGTGGCAGATACGCAGTATTTT. Residues: CASSWLAGAGVADTQYF.

This clonotype was observed once. The junction departs from the called germline gene at one end, perhaps through a read error. The V call is TRBV6-5, the J call TRBJ2-7, with a possible D match to TRBD2 (5 bases). Per germline, CDR1 MNHEY and CDR2 SVGAGI. The CDR3 loop spans 14 amino acids. CDR3 amino acids: CASSYSPGKNEQCF. The DNA of the CDR3 is TGTGCCAGCAGTTACTCCCCCGGGAAGAACGAGCAGTGTTTC.

Worth noting for this clonotype: Just one base apart from a much larger clone, this may be a read error. The chain is built from TRBV6-4 and TRBJ2-1, with D perhaps matching TRBD1 or TRBD2 (5 bases each). The CDR3 runs to 13 residues. V was cut by 4 bases and J by 7 bases, with 11 bases left in between. Germline CDR1 MRHNA, CDR2 SNTAGT. The DNA for the CDR3 is TGTGCCAGCAGTGTGGGGGAGACAAATGAGCAGTTCTTC. This sequence encodes CASSVGETNEQFF.

Concerning this clonotype: The junction departs from the called germline gene at one end, perhaps through a read error. The chain employs TRBV29-1 and TRBJ2-7; perhaps D is TRBD1 or TRBD2 (5 bases each). The CDR3 totals 14 residues. Germline assignment: CDR1 SQVTM and CDR2 ANQGSEA. The CDR3 DNA sequence: TGCAGCGTTGGAGGGACGGGGAGCTCCTACAAGCATTACTTC. Translating it yields CSVGGTGSSYKHYF.

About this clonotype: Given a much more abundant clone one base away, this may be a read error. J is TRBJ1-2 and V is TRBV5-1, with TRBD1 as a possible D gene (6 bases). V lost 2 bases to trimming and J lost 7 bases, with 12 bases between them. From germline, CDR1 is SGHRS and CDR2 YFSETQ. The CDR3 runs 13 residues. DNA for the CDR3: TGCGCCAGCAGCTTCACAGGGCTGAGTGGCTACACCTTC. Its protein product is CASSFTGLSGYTF.

The V call is TRBV11-2, the J call TRBJ1-4, with TRBD1 identical over 7 bases. The J segment lost 8 bases and the V segment lost 3 bases, leaving 15 bases of the junction unmatched. Per the germline V gene, CDR1 is SGHAT and CDR2 is FQNNGV. The CDR3 contains 17 residues. CDR3 sequence reads: CASSFLEGQPSWEKLFF. The CDR3 coding sequence is TGTGCCAGCAGCTTCCTGGAGGGACAGCCGTCATGGGAAAAACTGTTTTTT.

Turning to this clonotype: This may be a read error, as it is one base from a much larger clone. The chain joins TRBV24-1 to TRBJ1-2; perhaps TRBD1 as D (5 bases). CDR1 is KGHDR and CDR2 is SFDVKD in the germline V gene. CDR3 length: 11 residues. With 11 bases removed from V and 4 bases from J, the gap between germline ends came to 10 bases. DNA for the CDR3: TGTGCCATCAGGGACCTCTATGGCTACACCTTC. It specifies CAIRDLYGYTF.